The subject of this entry is one TCR beta chain. This sample stems from a study of blood T cell repertoires in COVID-19. Recovery meant two consecutive negative NP/OP PCR tests, professional clearance, or resolved symptoms. Here immunoSEQ multiplex PCR was the method, and the copy in TCRdb shows in-frame clones only, minus some. Of around 110,000 clones in the sample, roughly 84% were seen once. V shed 4 bases, J shed 6 bases, and the junction held 7 bases outside the gene matches. Germline assignment: CDR1 MGHRA and CDR2 YSYEKL. The CDR3 spans 15 residues. This receptor was taken from a woman in her thirties who had recovered from COVID-19. The sequenced material came from PBMCs or T cells enriched from blood (not recorded which). This chain joins TRBV4-1 and TRBJ2-1, with TRBD1 matching 9 bases. The CDR3 region is CASSRGPGQGNEQFF. The DNA of the CDR3 is TGCGCCAGCAGCCGAGGACCGGGACAGGGCAATGAGCAGTTCTTC.